This T cell receptor beta chain stems from a study of patients and donors after allogeneic stem cell transplantation. CDR1 is SQVTM, CDR2 ANQGSEA, per germline. The CDR3 has 16 residues. Trimming took 5 bases from V and 2 from J; bases not matched to a gene: 14. TCRdb recomputed calls from the RT-PCR reads with MiXCR, one row per CDR3 protein. The sample consists of about 960,000 distinct CDR3 sequences, more than 15% of them appearing once. Material for sequencing was blood, either unsorted or a sorted T cell fraction (not recorded which). The V call is TRBV29-1, the J call TRBJ2-7; 8 bases line up with TRBD2. This clonotype was obtained from a human donor who was either an allogeneic HSCT recipient or a stem cell or donor lymphocyte infusion donor (not recorded which). It is not recorded whose cells these are; they may come from a transplant donor. CDR3 nucleotide sequence: TGCAGCGTTCTAGCTCGCGGGGGGACGGCACCCTACGAGCAGTACTTC. Translating gives CSVLARGGTAPYEQYF.